Included here is one T cell receptor beta chain sequence, with context. The entry originates in a study of blood T cell repertoires in COVID-19. The V end lost 6 bases, the J end lost 2 bases, and 18 bases lay between the germline ends. The CDR3 extends over 16 amino acids. Per germline, CDR1 MNHEY and CDR2 SMNVEV (reference sequence). The table came from immunoSEQ multiplex PCR; TCRdb's copy has only in-frame clones and leaves some out. This table has roughly 220,000 clones, about 88% appearing once. The origin of this receptor is a man aged 50 or older who had recovered from COVID-19. The sequenced sample consisted of peripheral blood. V usage is TRBV27 and J usage is TRBJ2-3; maybe TRBD2 (5 bases). The CDR3 reads CASSSLGDPTTDTQYF. In DNA form, the CDR3 reads TGTGCCAGCAGCTCCCTGGGAGACCCGACCACAGATACGCAGTATTTT.